What follows are 5 T cell receptor beta chains derived from one specimen sequenced in a study of PD-1 blockade in mismatch repair-deficient tumors. These receptors' targets are unknown. The time point: approximately ten-day in vitro stimulation with candidate neoantigen peptide 3. The protocol was immunoSEQ multiplex PCR, while the TCRdb copy is restricted to in-frame clones and leaves out a portion. The sample lists some 10,000 clones, just over 90% occurring once. Sequenced material: cells cultured in vitro, taken from a patient treated with pembrolizumab. Receptors originate from an adult with mismatch repair-deficient cancer.

CDR3 in DNA: TGTGCCATCCGGGGGGAATATAGTTATGGCTACACCTTC. Translation gives CAIRGEYSYGYTF. The rearrangement uses TRBV10-3 and TRBJ1-2, with D tentatively TRBD1 (5 bases). The CDR3 runs to 13 residues. CDR1 and CDR2 (germline): ENHRY, SYGVKD. V was cut by 8 bases and J by 5 bases, with 15 bases left in between.

The chain employs TRBV11-3 and TRBJ2-7; 7 positions match TRBD1. V lost 0 bases and J lost 5; bases outside the gene matches: 4. In germline, CDR1 is SGHNT, CDR2 YENEEA. CDR3 length: 14 residues. The CDR3 sequence: CASSLEQGQHEQYF. The CDR3 DNA sequence: TGTGCCAGCAGCTTAGAACAGGGGCAGCACGAGCAGTACTTC. Drawing the rest from reference TRBV11-3 and TRBJ2-7, the complete variable domain is EAGVVQSPRYKIIEKKQPVAFWCNPISGHNTLYWYLQNLGQGPELLIRYENEEAVDDSQLPKDRFSAERLKGVDSTLKIQPAELGDSAVYLCASSLEQGQHEQYFGPGTRLTVT.

The chain uses TRBV28 and TRBJ2-7; no firm D call. The CDR3 totals 18 residues. Germline V gene data show CDR1 as MDHEN and CDR2 as SYDVKM. V lost 8 bases, J lost 3 bases, and 29 bases lay in between. The CDR3 here is CASHSPLLGQRGNYEQYF. The CDR3 nucleotides are TGTGCCAGCCATTCCCCCCTGTTGGGTCAGCGAGGAAACTACGAGCAGTACTTC.

The V and J genes are TRBV5-1 and TRBJ1-1, with a possible D match to TRBD1 (5 bases). Trimming cost V 4 bases and J 2 bases, with 15 bases left between them. Germline V gene data show CDR1 as SGHRS and CDR2 as YFSETQ. CDR3 length: 15 amino acids. Written as DNA, the CDR3 is TGCGCCAGCAGCGAATTCGGGGCAGGTAACACTGAAGCTTTCTTT. Amino acid sequence: CASSEFGAGNTEAFF. Together with reference TRBV5-1 and TRBJ1-1, the CDR3 gives the full variable domain: KAGVTQTPRYLIKTRGQQVTLSCSPISGHRSVSWYQQTPGQGLQFLFEYFSETQRNKGNFPGRFSGRQFSNSRSEMNVSTLELGDSALYLCASSEFGAGNTEAFFGQGTRLTVV.

The V gene is TRBV18, the J gene TRBJ2-4; D is possibly TRBD1 (5 bases). The CDR3 length is 14 residues. Germline V gene lookup returns CDR1 KGHSH and CDR2 LQKENI. V was shortened by 0 bases and J by 7 bases, with 10 bases between the two germline ends. Here the CDR3 DNA reads TGTGCCAGCTCACCACCCGCAGGGCCGAACATTCAGTACTTC. This gives the protein CASSPPAGPNIQYF.